Listed here are 20 T cell receptor beta chains from one sample, sequenced in a study of shared clonotypes between healthy human individuals. Data came from immunoSEQ multiplex PCR; TCRdb stores just in-frame clones and leaves some out. The sample lists over 400,000 clones, approximately 95% occurring once. Source material: naive CD4+ T cells sorted from blood. Stated subset: CD45RA+ positively selected. The receptors originated from a woman in her thirties in good health.

The chain joins TRBV19 to TRBJ2-7; tentative D call: TRBD2 (6 bases). The CDR3 totals 17 residues. V was trimmed by 0 bases and J by 0 bases, leaving 15 bases between them. The germline V gene encodes CDR1 LNHDA and CDR2 SQIVND (reference sequence). The CDR3 DNA follows: TGTGCCAGTAGTATAGAATTCGGCAGGACTATCTCCTACGAGCAGTACTTC. This encodes CASSIEFGRTISYEQYF.

The chain combines TRBV28 with TRBJ2-3; D perhaps matches TRBD2 (5 bases). Germline CDR1 and CDR2: MDHEN and SYDVKM. With 1 base removed from V and 4 bases from J, the gap between germline ends came to 9 bases. The CDR3 runs 14 residues. The CDR3 loop is CASSLSGSADTQYF. The CDR3 bases are TGTGCCAGCAGTTTATCGGGGTCTGCAGATACGCAGTATTTT.

This rearrangement joins TRBV28 to TRBJ2-1; D is undetermined. The CDR3 loop spans 14 amino acids. Germline V lookup: CDR1 MDHEN, CDR2 SYDVKM. V shed 3 bases and J shed 7 bases, with 13 bases lying between them. This CDR3 is CASSFGVGRNEQFF. The CDR3 region has the DNA TGTGCCAGCAGTTTTGGGGTAGGTCGGAATGAGCAGTTCTTC.

The chain has TRBV7-9 and TRBJ2-3, with 7 nucleotides matching TRBD2. The ends lost 5 bases at V and 4 bases at J; junction bases unmatched: 9. The CDR3 has 15 residues. The germline gives CDR1 SEHNR, CDR2 FQNEAQ (reference sequence). Here the CDR3 reads CASSTTSRSADTQYF. In DNA form, the CDR3 reads TGTGCCAGCAGCACGACTAGCAGATCAGCAGATACGCAGTATTTT.

V usage is TRBV28 and J usage is TRBJ1-5, with D unclear. The CDR3 has 12 amino acids. Germline CDR1 and CDR2: MDHEN and SYDVKM. The V end lost 6 bases, the J end lost 3 bases, and 6 bases lay between the germline ends. The CDR3 loop is CASREPNQPQHF. CDR3 in DNA: TGTGCCAGCAGAGAGCCCAATCAGCCCCAGCATTTT.

The V and J genes are TRBV5-1 and TRBJ2-3; unclear D gene. Germline values: CDR1 SGHRS, CDR2 YFSETQ. Trimming cost V 6 bases and J 6 bases, with 14 bases left between them. The CDR3 is 13 amino acids. The CDR3 sequence is CASMEQSRDTQYF. DNA for the CDR3: TGCGCCAGCATGGAGCAGTCTCGGGATACGCAGTATTTT.

The rearrangement uses TRBV18 and TRBJ2-7; TRBD2 aligns across 7 bases. V dropped 2 bases and J dropped 7; count of bases not matched to a gene: 11. The CDR3 spans 15 residues. Germline lookup yields CDR1 KGHSH and CDR2 LQKENI. CDR3 loop: CASSPISSGIGEQYF. The DNA for the CDR3 is TGTGCCAGCTCACCAATATCCAGCGGGATAGGTGAGCAGTACTTC.

The chain combines TRBV11-1 with TRBJ2-7, with no clear D. The V gene lost 5 bases and the J gene lost 4 bases, with 15 bases spanning the gap. Germline V gives CDR1 SGHAT, CDR2 FQDESV (reference sequence). The CDR3 sequence is 14 residues long. Written as DNA, the CDR3 is TGTGCCAGCAGCCCGGCACGCCATCGTTACGAGCAGTACTTC. Its translation: CASSPARHRYEQYF.

The genes are TRBV6-5 and TRBJ2-7; D not resolved. The CDR3 has 12 residues. Between the trimmed V and J ends, which lost 11 bases and 1 base, there was a span of 12 bases. The germline gives CDR1 MNHEY, CDR2 SVGAGI. The CDR3 loop is CAGSDGSYEQYF. The CDR3, as DNA: TGTGCCGGATCCGACGGATCCTACGAGCAGTACTTC.

V and J are TRBV28 and TRBJ1-6; D remains ambiguous. This CDR3 is built from 16 residues. CDR1 and CDR2 from the germline V gene are MDHEN and SYDVKM. V lost 5 bases and J lost 9, with 20 bases in between. The CDR3 sequence: CASSDVPGRLGSPLHF. As DNA, the CDR3 is TGTGCCAGCAGTGACGTCCCGGGCCGTCTCGGTTCACCCCTCCACTTT.

V gene TRBV28 combines with J gene TRBJ2-1, with D possibly being TRBD1 (5 bases). The CDR3 length is 14 residues. V shed 2 bases and J shed 3 bases, with 8 bases lying between them. Looked up from germline, CDR1 is MDHEN and CDR2 is SYDVKM. CDR3 coding DNA: TGTGCCAGCAGTTTACAGGGCCACTACAATGAGCAGTTCTTC. It codes for CASSLQGHYNEQFF.

Comments on this clone: Other DNA sequences of this sample code for an identical CDR3. This chain joins TRBV5-1 and TRBJ1-5; 8 bases agree with TRBD1. This CDR3 region has 13 residues. V lost 2 bases, J lost 6 bases, and 1 base stayed unmatched. The germline gives CDR1 SGHRS, CDR2 YFSETQ. The CDR3, as DNA: TGCGCCAGCAGCTTAACAGGGGGTCAGCCCCAGCATTTT. Protein sequence: CASSLTGGQPQHF.

This clone appeared a single time. V and J are TRBV5-1 and TRBJ2-3; 10 bases map to TRBD2. CDR3 length: 15 amino acids. V dropped 0 bases and J dropped 6; count of bases not matched to a gene: 4. Germline-derived CDR1 and CDR2 are SGHRS and YFSETQ. In DNA form, the CDR3 reads TGCGCCAGCAGCTTGGGGACTAGCGGAGGGGATACGCAGTATTTT. This translates into CASSLGTSGGDTQYF.

The chain recombines TRBV6-4 with TRBJ2-3; 7 bases map to TRBD2. J was trimmed by 0 bases and V by 0 bases; bases with no gene match: 3. The CDR3 sequence is 16 residues long. Germline lookup yields CDR1 MRHNA and CDR2 SNTAGT. This chain's CDR3 is CASSDSGDYSTDTQYF. CDR3 nucleotides: TGTGCCAGCAGTGACTCCGGGGACTATAGCACAGATACGCAGTATTTT.

About this clone itself: Additional DNA sequences in this sample encode the identical CDR3. This chain uses TRBV5-6 with TRBJ1-5; D might be TRBD1 (5 bases). This CDR3 is 15 amino acids long. The germline CDR1 and CDR2 sequences are SGHDT and YYEEEE. With 0 bases removed from V and 1 base from J, the gap between germline ends came to 8 bases. The CDR3 is CASSLGRGSNQPQHF. Here the CDR3 DNA reads TGTGCCAGCAGCTTGGGACGGGGGAGCAATCAGCCCCAGCATTTT.

V usage is TRBV2 and J usage is TRBJ2-1; 10 bases align to TRBD2. Germline V gene lookup returns CDR1 SNHLY and CDR2 FYNNEI. This CDR3 region has 14 residues. The ends lost 4 bases at V and 12 bases at J; junction bases unmatched: 9. This chain's CDR3 is CASSGGGLAGVQFF. DNA of the CDR3: TGTGCCAGCAGTGGAGGGGGGCTAGCGGGAGTGCAGTTCTTC.

This clone was seen a single time. The V and J genes are TRBV7-9 and TRBJ2-5, with D perhaps matching TRBD2 (6 bases). Trimming removed 1 base from V and 11 bases from J, with 14 bases in between. There are 13 residues in the CDR3. Per the germline V gene, CDR1 is SEHNR and CDR2 is FQNEAQ (reference sequence). CDR3 loop: CASSLVGPREQYF. Here the CDR3 DNA reads TGTGCCAGCAGCTTAGTGGGGCCACGGGAGCAGTACTTC.

This sequence joins TRBV5-5 and TRBJ1-1; D remains unclear. The CDR3 sequence is 15 residues long. Deletions cut 0 bases from V and 0 bases from J, with 9 bases between. CDR1 and CDR2 from the germline V gene are SGHKS and YYEKEE (reference sequence). CDR3: CASSLVAGLNTEAFF. CDR3 nucleotides: TGTGCCAGCAGCTTGGTCGCAGGCTTGAACACTGAAGCTTTCTTT.

The gene calls are TRBV6-5 and TRBJ2-7; TRBD2 matches at 9 bases. Germline CDR1 MNHEY, CDR2 SVGAGI. V gave up 6 bases and J gave up 4 bases; unmatched junction bases: 10. The CDR3 is 15 amino acids. Here the CDR3 DNA reads TGTGCCAGCAGGCAGTCGGGACTAGCCTTTTACGAGCAGTACTTC. Protein: CASRQSGLAFYEQYF.

With regard to this clone: Germline and junction disagree at one end, which may indicate a read error. J is TRBJ1-1 and V is TRBV5-3, with D uncertain. Being an ORF, TRBV5-3 has a function that is uncertain. The CDR3 sequence is 14 residues long. The CDR3 here is CASSLGPANTEAFF. The CDR3 nucleotides are TGTGCCAGCAGCTTGGGCCCCGCGAACACTGAAGCTTTCTTT.